This T cell receptor (beta chain) was sequenced in a study of breast tumors, draining lymph nodes, adjacent tissues. The lymph nodes were axillary draining lymph nodes from breast cancer patients. With regard to this clonotype: Its cognate antigen is unknown.

Overall study findings and caveats: Data only fit, rather than demonstrated, lymph node origin of most tumor T cells. Tumor and nontumor repertoires were significantly more similar in luminal-like than in basal-like breast cancer.

This CDR3 spans 14 amino acids. V gave up 4 bases and J gave up 7 bases, with 16 bases separating them. Germline-derived CDR1 and CDR2 are LGHDT and YNNKEL (reference sequence). TCRdb re-analysed the multiplex PCR reads in MiXCR, keeping a single row per CDR3 protein. The sample carries some 230,000 distinct CDR3 sequences, less than 35% recorded once. The V and J genes are TRBV3-1 and TRBJ1-2; maybe TRBD1 (5 bases). This clonotype was sampled from a female donor with breast cancer. Some clones in this sample may be carry-over from other donors' samples. The sample consisted of axillary lymph node tissue. CDR3: CASSPIQETCGYTF. The CDR3 region has the DNA TGTGCCAGCAGCCCTATACAGGAGACCTGTGGCTACACCTTC.